The table lists the clone carrying this T cell receptor beta chain with a few counts. This sample stems from a study of T-cell reconstitution after alpha-beta-depleted transplantation in children. Unique molecular identifiers tagged the TCRbeta library. From the PCR reads, TCRdb called clonotypes with MiXCR, one entry per CDR3 protein. Counted here are about 540,000 distinct CDR3 sequences, 25% to 30% occurring once; the ten biggest clones make up approximately 33%. This CDR3 contains 17 residues. V was shortened by 6 bases and J by 4 bases, with 23 bases between the two germline ends. Source: PBMCs, taken before TCRalphabeta/CD19-depleted stem cell transplant. The chain combines TRBV12-3 or TRBV12-4 with TRBJ2-3; tentatively, D is TRBD2 (6 bases). The sequence came from a boy under two years old with Wiskott-Aldrich syndrome, due to receive a stem cell transplant. The CDR3 sequence is CASSFSGLTKGADTQYF. The CDR3 coding sequence is TGTGCCAGCAGCTTCTCGGGACTCACAAAAGGCGCAGATACGCAGTATTTT.